Detailed here is one TCR beta chain. Its antigen is still unknown. This entry comes from a study of T cell clonotyping in hematopoietic cell transplantation. The repertoire was sequenced with immunoSEQ multiplex PCR; TCRdb's copy has only in-frame clones and lacks some. The sample consists of under 9,500 clones, roughly 85% of them appearing once. General study points: Broader posttransplant TCR repertoire diversity was predicted by graft donor and pretransplant recipient Inverse Simpson Index values. No sorting was done, leaving CD4 and CD8 contributions mixed.

Germline lookup yields CDR1 SGHNT and CDR2 YENEEA. With V trimmed by 7 bases and J by 0 bases, 5 bases remained unmatched. This CDR3 is built from 14 residues. Source: peripheral blood mononuclear cells, taken 180 days after allogeneic stem cell transplant. The receptor comes from a female patient in her fifties who had an allogeneic stem cell transplant from a related donor, so the T cells may come from the graft donor. Some clones in this sample may be carry-over from other donors' samples. The chain uses TRBV11-3 and TRBJ1-1; 7 bases line up with TRBD1. CDR3 region: CASNTGTVNTEAFF. Written as DNA, the CDR3 is TGTGCCAGCAACACCGGGACAGTGAACACTGAAGCTTTCTTT.